Described below is a single T cell receptor (beta chain) sequence and its context. This sample was included in a study of blood T cell repertoires in COVID-19. Study context: COVID-19 samples collected from the United States, Italy and Spain covered acute and convalescent phases. T cells, B-cell-depleted T cells, or PBMCs provided the cDNA or gDNA that served as material.

This CDR3 has 15 amino acids. The V end was cut by 3 bases, the J end by 1 base, with 13 bases between. Germline CDR1 is MDHEN and CDR2 is SYDVKM. Methods used by the authors: The authors estimated nucleated cell counts from reference gene primer amplification. The method was immunoSEQ multiplex PCR; TCRdb's version includes in-frame clones alone and lacks a portion of them. From that table come the V and J calls and clone size; the DNA was used to work out D and trimming. The sample records about 82,000 clones, about four fifths being singletons. The sequenced material came from peripheral blood. This TCR came from a middle-aged woman with active or convalescent COVID-19. The rearrangement links TRBV28 to TRBJ2-7; D remains ambiguous. The CDR3, as DNA: TGTGCCAGCAGTTTCGTCCCACCTAGGTCCTACGAGCAGTACTTC. Its translation: CASSFVPPRSYEQYF.